The rows below give T cell receptor beta chains drawn from one sample of a study of post-analysis software for immune sequencing data. TCRdb redid the calling of the PCR reads with MiXCR, one entry per CDR3 protein. The sample consists of under 900,000 distinct CDR3 sequences, roughly half of them appearing once. The source material was blood. The receptor source for this set is a girl aged 5-17 years with multiple sclerosis. Both conserved end residues are part of each CDR3. D genes are given only for firm matches. Some rows have no size entry. The others give once, few or many, or a class for an expanded clone.

TRBJ2-7	once	TRBD2	TRBV29-1	CSVENTLAGGLEQYF	TGCAGCGTTGAAAATACTTTAGCGGGAGGGCTTGAGCAGTACTTC
TRBJ2-7	few	NA	TRBV7-3	CASSSGDRPYEQYF	TGTGCCAGCAGCTCCGGGGACCGTCCCTACGAGCAGTACTTC
TRBJ1-5	NA	NA	TRBV20-1	CSARGQTNQPQHF	TGCAGTGCTAGAGGGCAGACGAATCAGCCCCAGCATTTT
TRBJ2-7	few	NA	TRBV20-1	CSATTGRVAGYEQYF	TGCAGTGCTACTACCGGCCGGGTAGCCGGCTACGAGCAGTACTTC
TRBJ1-5	NA	NA	TRBV6-5	CASSPLGPEGKSNQPQHF	TGTGCCAGCAGTCCACTCGGTCCGGAGGGAAAAAGCAATCAGCCCCAGCATTTT
TRBJ2-7	few	NA	TRBV7-7	CASSPFLGTYYEQYF	TGTGCCAGCAGCCCCTTCCTTGGGACTTACTACGAGCAGTACTTC
TRBJ2-7	NA	NA	TRBV6-5	CASSPGGQGTYEQYF	TGTGCCAGCAGTCCCGGTGGGCAGGGGACCTACGAGCAGTACTTC
TRBJ1-5	few	NA	TRBV27	CASSLDSGNQPQHF	TGTGCCAGCAGTTTAGATTCGGGGAATCAGCCCCAGCATTTT
TRBJ2-5	NA	NA	TRBV7-7	CASSLSRHNEQYF	TGTGCTAGCAGCCTTAGTAGGCACAATGAGCAGTACTTC
TRBJ2-5	NA	NA	TRBV3-1	CASSQERPGSLLETQYF	TGTGCCAGCAGCCAAGAGAGGCCGGGGAGTCTCCTGGAGACCCAGTACTTC
TRBJ2-7	NA	TRBD1	TRBV12-3/TRBV12-4	CASSPPNGQAYEQYF	TGTGCCAGCAGCCCCCCTAACGGACAGGCCTACGAGCAGTACTTC
TRBJ1-2	NA	NA	TRBV7-2	CASSLRPPFEEGSYGYTF	TGTGCCAGCAGCTTAAGGCCCCCTTTTGAGGAGGGAAGCTATGGCTACACCTTC
TRBJ1-1	NA	TRBD1	TRBV7-2	CASSLGAGGGFGAFF	TGTGCCAGCAGCTTAGGAGCAGGGGGGGGTTTTGGAGCTTTCTTT
TRBJ2-5	few	TRBD2	TRBV29-1	CSVARTSGYQETQYF	TGCAGCGTTGCCCGGACTAGCGGGTACCAAGAGACCCAGTACTTC
TRBJ2-7	NA	NA	TRBV5-1	CASSGIAVSSYEQYF	TGCGCCAGCAGCGGAATAGCGGTGAGCTCCTACGAGCAGTACTTC
TRBJ1-5	NA	NA	TRBV3-1	CASSQALGQPQHF	TGTGCCAGCAGCCAAGCCCTTGGTCAGCCCCAGCATTTT
TRBJ2-7	NA	TRBD2	TRBV5-1	CASSDQREKPYGQYF	TGCGCCAGCAGCGACCAGCGGGAGAAGCCCTACGGGCAGTACTTC
TRBJ2-7	NA	NA	TRBV20-1	CSGAGSSYEQYF	TGCAGTGGGGCAGGCAGCTCCTACGAGCAGTACTTC
TRBJ2-7	NA	NA	TRBV5-1	CASSLEVSGIYEQYF	TGCGCCAGCAGCTTGGAAGTGTCTGGAATCTACGAGCAGTACTTC
TRBJ1-1	once	NA	TRBV2	CASITTGEAFF	TGTGCCAGCATAACTACAGGGGAAGCTTTCTTT
TRBJ2-1	NA	NA	TRBV2	CASRYRVPQFF	TGTGCCAGCAGATACAGGGTCCCTCAGTTCTTC
TRBJ2-7	NA	NA	TRBV24-1	CATSVQGTYRISYEQYF	TGTGCCACCAGTGTTCAGGGGACCTACAGGATCTCCTACGAGCAGTACTTC
TRBJ2-5	once	NA	TRBV20-1	CSANTGGGGETQYF	TGCAGTGCTAACACTGGGGGGGGCGGGGAGACCCAGTACTTC
TRBJ1-2	NA	NA	TRBV12-3/TRBV12-4	CASSYLPGHGYTF	TGTGCCAGCAGCTACCTGCCGGGGCACGGCTACACCTTC
TRBJ2-7	NA	NA	TRBV20-1	CSVPPEERGYEQYF	TGCAGTGTTCCGCCTGAGGAGCGCGGCTACGAGCAGTACTTC
TRBJ2-7	NA	NA	TRBV20-1	CSATLDEQYF	TGCAGTGCTACATTAGACGAGCAGTACTTC
TRBJ2-7	NA	NA	TRBV29-1	CSVEGFSEQYF	TGCAGCGTTGAGGGATTTAGCGAGCAGTACTTC